A single T cell receptor (beta chain) is shown here with its context. There is no known antigen for this receptor. Per-base qualities were not stored, and no clone one base away is much larger. Whole blood was collected in K2EDTA tubes by collaborating institutions according to the institutions' own protocols. For TCRbeta analysis, collaborators shipped samples as frozen whole blood, isolated PBMCs, or DNA extracted from either of those sample types. V ends up 2 bases short and J 1 base short, with an unmatched junction base count of 3. CDR1 and CDR2 (SGHAT, FQNNGV) derive from the germline V gene. The cysteine opens and the phenylalanine closes a CDR3 of 16 amino acids. Just the 48-base CDR3 DNA is kept, in frame starting at base 1. TCRbeta CDR3 regions were amplified from genomic DNA using the immunoSEQ Assay, a bias-controlled multiplex PCR. In the source study's methods: Nucleated cell counts per sample were estimated from amplification of reference gene primers within the assay. Sequence reads were collapsed and filtered to measure the absolute abundance of every unique TCRbeta CDR3 rearrangement. For each sample, productive Simpson clonality was calculated as the square root of Simpson's diversity index across productive rearrangements. As stored in TCRdb, this immuneACCESS dataset retains in-frame rearrangements with V and J assigned. A fraction of the clones does not appear; measured against another copy, unresolved V genes explain less than half of the discrepancy, and the remainder lacks a known reason. V, J and clone size are those of that table, while D and trimming were read from the DNA. For this sample there are roughly 230,000 clones; roughly 80% appear just once. The top ten clones comprise approximately 6.3% of the sample.

The sample comes from a study of blood T cell repertoires in COVID-19 (TCRdb year 2020). Study-wide context: Collaborator samples came from the United States, Italy and Spain and covered acute and convalescent phases of COVID-19. The prospective study material was composed of cDNA or gDNA derived from T cells, B-cell-depleted T cells, or PBMCs. Subjects who had been exposed to COVID-19, were actively infected with it, or had recovered from it provided the deeply sampled blood TCRbeta repertoires that made up the dataset. A freely available public database, intended as a resource for researchers studying the immune response to SARS-CoV-2, is where the repertoires were released. The samples were drawn from two sources: the first 160 participants of the ongoing ImmuneRACE study, and over 950 subjects contributed by 6 global collaborators. The sample metadata nearly always contained a de-identified subject ID, COVID-19 status, age in years and sex. Where HLA class I and class II types were available, the types were taken from metadata supplied by the sample provider, not from assay-based typing. Overall study outcomes, separate from this receptor: Clinical and demographic metadata were provided uncurated, with the amount varying by source and participant.

The sample taken for sequencing was peripheral blood. The receptor was isolated from a woman in her sixties or seventies with active or convalescent COVID-19. The rearrangement combines TRBV11-2 with TRBJ2-2, with 8 bases in between that match TRBD2. The bases are TGTGCCAGCAGCTTAAAACTAGCGGTGAACACCGGGGAGCTGTTTTTT. Protein translation: CASSLKLAVNTGELFF.